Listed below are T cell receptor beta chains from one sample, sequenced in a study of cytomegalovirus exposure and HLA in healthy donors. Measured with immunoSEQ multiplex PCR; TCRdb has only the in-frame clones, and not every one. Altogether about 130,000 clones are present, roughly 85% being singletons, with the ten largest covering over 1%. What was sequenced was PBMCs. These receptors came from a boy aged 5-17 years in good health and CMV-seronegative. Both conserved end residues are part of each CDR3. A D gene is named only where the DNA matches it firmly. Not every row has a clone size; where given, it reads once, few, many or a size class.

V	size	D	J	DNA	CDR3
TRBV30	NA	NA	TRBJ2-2	TGTGCCTGGAGTGTTCAGGGGGAGCTGTTTTTT	CAWSVQGELFF
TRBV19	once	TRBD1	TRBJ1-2	TGTGCCAGTAGTATCCCTCCCGGGCTTGACAGGGGGCCTGGCTACACCTTC	CASSIPPGLDRGPGYTF
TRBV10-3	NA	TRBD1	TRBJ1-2	TGTGCCATCAGTCTCGGAAAAGGGGGCGCGGATTATGGCTACACCTTC	CAISLGKGGADYGYTF
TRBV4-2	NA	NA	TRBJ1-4	TGTGCCAGCAGCCCGAGCAGGGGTGAGGCAACTAATGAAAAACTGTTTTTT	CASSPSRGEATNEKLFF
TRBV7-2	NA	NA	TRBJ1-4	TGTGCCAGCAGCCGCACGGGAGCAACTAATGAAAAACTGTTTTTT	CASSRTGATNEKLFF
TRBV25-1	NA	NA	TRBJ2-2	TGTGCCAGCAGTGGTAACAGGGCGCGGGACACCGGGGAGCTGTTTTTT	CASSGNRARDTGELFF
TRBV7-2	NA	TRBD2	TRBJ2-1	TGTGCCAGCAGCCAGGGACTAGCGGGGGCAGGGTACAATGAGCAGTTCTTC	CASSQGLAGAGYNEQFF
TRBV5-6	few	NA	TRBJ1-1	TGTGCCAGCAGCTTGCCGGACAGAAACACTGAAGCTTTCTTT	CASSLPDRNTEAFF
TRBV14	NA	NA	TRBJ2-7	TGTGCCAGCAGCCCCTCCGGGTGGACCTACGAGCAGTACTTC	CASSPSGWTYEQYF
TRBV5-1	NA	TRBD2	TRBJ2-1	TGCGCCAGCAGCCCCGTCTCCCTAGCGGGGTTAGACAATGAGCAGTTCTTC	CASSPVSLAGLDNEQFF
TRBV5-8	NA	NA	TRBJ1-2	TGTGCCAGCAGCTTCATGGCAGGGAACCCTTTTAACTATGGCTACACCTTC	CASSFMAGNPFNYGYTF
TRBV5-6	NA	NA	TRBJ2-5	TGTGCCAGCAGCTTAGAACGGGGGGAGACCCAGTACTTC	CASSLERGETQYF
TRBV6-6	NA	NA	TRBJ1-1	TGTGCCAGCAGTTACCGTGCGGGGATCGTTGGCGCTTTCTTT	CASSYRAGIVGAFF
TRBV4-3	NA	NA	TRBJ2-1	TGCGCCAGCAGCCAAGGGTCAGGGATTCCCTACAATGAGCAGTTCTTC	CASSQGSGIPYNEQFF
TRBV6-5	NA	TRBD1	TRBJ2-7	TGTGCCAGCAGTTACTCGATAGGGGGCGGGCAGTACTTC	CASSYSIGGGQYF
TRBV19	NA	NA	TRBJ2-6	TGTGCCAGCGCCCTCAGCGGGCCAGCAAGCTCTGGGGCCAACGTCCTGACTTTC	CASALSGPASSGANVLTF